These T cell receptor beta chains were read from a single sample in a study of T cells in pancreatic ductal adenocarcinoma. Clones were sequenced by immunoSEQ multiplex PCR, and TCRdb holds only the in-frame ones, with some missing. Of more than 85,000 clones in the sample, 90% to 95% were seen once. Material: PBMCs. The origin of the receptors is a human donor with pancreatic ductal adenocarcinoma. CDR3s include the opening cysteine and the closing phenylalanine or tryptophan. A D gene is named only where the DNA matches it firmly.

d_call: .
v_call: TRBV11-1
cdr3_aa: CASSSTDWALLSGNTIYF

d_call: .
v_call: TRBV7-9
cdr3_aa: CASSLRALGGNEQFF

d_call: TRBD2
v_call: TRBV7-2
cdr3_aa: CASSPVLAGGPNNEQFF

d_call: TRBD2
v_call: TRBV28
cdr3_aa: CASSLPNSGSTDTQYF

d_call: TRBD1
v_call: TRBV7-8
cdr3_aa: CASSPHRDREETQYF

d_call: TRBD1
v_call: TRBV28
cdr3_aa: CASSPAGGTGYGYTF

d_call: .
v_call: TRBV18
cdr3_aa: CASSPVREHYGYTF

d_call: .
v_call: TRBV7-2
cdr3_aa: CASSLPASEQYF

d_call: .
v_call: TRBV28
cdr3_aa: CASSLDSPERGYTF

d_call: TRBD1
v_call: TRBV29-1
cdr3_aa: CSVVGTGALQETQYF

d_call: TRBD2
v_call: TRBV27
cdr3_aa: CASSFSGTSDPDTQYF

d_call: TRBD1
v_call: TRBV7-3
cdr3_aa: CASSNTGGHADTQYF

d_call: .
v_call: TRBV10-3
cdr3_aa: CAISSGVGNTIYF